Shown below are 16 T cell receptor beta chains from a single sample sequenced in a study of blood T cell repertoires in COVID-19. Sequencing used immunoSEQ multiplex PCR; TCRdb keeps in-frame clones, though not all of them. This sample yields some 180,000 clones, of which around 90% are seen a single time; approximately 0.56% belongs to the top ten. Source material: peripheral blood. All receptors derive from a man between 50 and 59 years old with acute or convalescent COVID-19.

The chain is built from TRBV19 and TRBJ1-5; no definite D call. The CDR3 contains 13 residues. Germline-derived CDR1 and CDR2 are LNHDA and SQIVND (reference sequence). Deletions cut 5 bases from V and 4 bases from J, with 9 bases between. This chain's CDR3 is CASSPGLNQPQHF. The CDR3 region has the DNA TGTGCCAGTAGTCCGGGGTTAAATCAGCCCCAGCATTTT. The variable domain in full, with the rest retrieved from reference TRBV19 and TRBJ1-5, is DGGITQSPKYLFRKEGQNVTLSCEQNLNHDAMYWYRQDPGQGLRLIYYSQIVNDFQKGDIAEGYSVSREKKESFPLTVTSAQKNPTAFYLCASSPGLNQPQHFGDGTRLSIL.

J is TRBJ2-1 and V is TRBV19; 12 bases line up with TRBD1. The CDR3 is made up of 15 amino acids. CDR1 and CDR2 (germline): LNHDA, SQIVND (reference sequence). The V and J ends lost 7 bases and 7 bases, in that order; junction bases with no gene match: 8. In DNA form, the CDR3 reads TGTGCCAGTAAGGGACCGGGACAGGGGGCGAATGAGCAGTTCTTC. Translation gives CASKGPGQGANEQFF.

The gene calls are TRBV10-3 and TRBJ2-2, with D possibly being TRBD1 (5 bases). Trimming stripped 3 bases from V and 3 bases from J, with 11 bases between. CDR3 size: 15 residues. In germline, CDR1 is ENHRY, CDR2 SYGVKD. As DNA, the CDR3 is TGTGCCATCAGTGACAAAGGGGCCGACACCGGGGAGCTGTTTTTT. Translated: CAISDKGADTGELFF.

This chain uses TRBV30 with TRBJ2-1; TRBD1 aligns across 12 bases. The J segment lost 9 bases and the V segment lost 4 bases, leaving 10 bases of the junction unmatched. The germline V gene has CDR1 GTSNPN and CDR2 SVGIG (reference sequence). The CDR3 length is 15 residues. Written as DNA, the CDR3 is TGTGCCTGGACTACCGGGACAGGGGGCTACGGTGAGCAGTTCTTC. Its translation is CAWTTGTGGYGEQFF.

The DNA for the CDR3 is TGCAGCGTTGAAGAAGGATCGCGGCCAGGGGGTTGCTACGAGCAGTACGTC. It encodes CSVEEGSRPGGCYEQYV. The chain combines TRBV29-1 with TRBJ2-7, with 7 bases matching TRBD1. With V trimmed by 0 bases and J by 3 bases, 14 bases remained unmatched. The CDR3 is made up of 17 amino acids. Per germline, CDR1 SQVTM and CDR2 ANQGSEA.

CDR3 region: CASSEAPTLGEKLFF. The CDR3 DNA reads as TGTGCCAGCAGTGAAGCTCCCACCTTGGGCGAAAAACTGTTTTTT. The genes are TRBV6-1 and TRBJ1-4; D remains unclear. Between the trimmed V and J ends, which lost 0 bases and 8 bases, there was a span of 13 bases. CDR1 is MNHNS, CDR2 SASEGT, per germline. The CDR3 is 15 amino acids.

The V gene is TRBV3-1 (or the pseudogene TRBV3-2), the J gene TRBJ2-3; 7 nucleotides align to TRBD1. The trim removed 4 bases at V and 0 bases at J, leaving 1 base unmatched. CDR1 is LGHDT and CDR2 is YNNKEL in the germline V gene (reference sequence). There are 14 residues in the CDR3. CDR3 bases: TGTGCCAGCAGCCGACAGGGTAGCACAGATACGCAGTATTTT. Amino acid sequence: CASSRQGSTDTQYF.

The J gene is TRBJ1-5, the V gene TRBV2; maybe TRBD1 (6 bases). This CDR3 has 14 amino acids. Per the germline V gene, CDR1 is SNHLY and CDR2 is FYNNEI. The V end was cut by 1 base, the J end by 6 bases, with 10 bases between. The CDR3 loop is CASSEEQGFQPQHF. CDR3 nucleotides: TGTGCCAGCAGTGAAGAACAGGGTTTTCAGCCCCAGCATTTT.

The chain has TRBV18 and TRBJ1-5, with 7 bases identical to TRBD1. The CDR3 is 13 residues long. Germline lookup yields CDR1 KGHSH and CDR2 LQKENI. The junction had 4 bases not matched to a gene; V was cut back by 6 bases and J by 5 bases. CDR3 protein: CASSRGQDQPQHF. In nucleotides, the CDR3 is TGTGCCAGCTCGAGGGGGCAGGATCAGCCCCAGCATTTT. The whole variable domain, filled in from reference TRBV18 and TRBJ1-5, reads NAGVMQNPRHLVRRRGQEARLRCSPMKGHSHVYWYRQLPEEGLKFMVYLQKENIIDESGMPKERFSAEFPKEGPSILRIQQVVRGDSAAYFCASSRGQDQPQHFGDGTRLSIL.

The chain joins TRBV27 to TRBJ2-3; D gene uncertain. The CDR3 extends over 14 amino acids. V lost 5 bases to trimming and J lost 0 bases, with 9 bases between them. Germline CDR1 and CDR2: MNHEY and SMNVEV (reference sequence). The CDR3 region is CASSPGWSTDTQYF. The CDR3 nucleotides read TGTGCCAGCAGTCCAGGTTGGAGCACAGATACGCAGTATTTT.

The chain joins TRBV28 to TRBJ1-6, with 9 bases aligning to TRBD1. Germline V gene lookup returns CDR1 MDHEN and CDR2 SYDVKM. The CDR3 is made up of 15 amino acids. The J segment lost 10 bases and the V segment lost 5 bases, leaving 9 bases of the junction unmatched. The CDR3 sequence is CASSTPGTGRSPLHF. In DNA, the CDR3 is TGTGCCAGCAGTACCCCCGGGACAGGGAGGTCACCCCTCCACTTT.

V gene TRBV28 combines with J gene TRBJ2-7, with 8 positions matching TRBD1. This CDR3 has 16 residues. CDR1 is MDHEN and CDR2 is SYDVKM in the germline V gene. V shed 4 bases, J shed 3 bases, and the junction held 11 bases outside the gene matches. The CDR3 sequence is CASSSRWTGPGYEQYV. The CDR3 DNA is TGTGCCAGCAGTTCGCGTTGGACAGGGCCCGGCTACGAGCAGTACGTC.

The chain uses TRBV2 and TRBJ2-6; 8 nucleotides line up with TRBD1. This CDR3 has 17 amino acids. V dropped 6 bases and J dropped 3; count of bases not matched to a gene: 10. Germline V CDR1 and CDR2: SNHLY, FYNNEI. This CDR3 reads CASRVGQGSGGANVLTF. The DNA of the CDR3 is TGTGCCAGCAGAGTTGGACAGGGAAGTGGTGGGGCCAACGTCCTGACTTTC.

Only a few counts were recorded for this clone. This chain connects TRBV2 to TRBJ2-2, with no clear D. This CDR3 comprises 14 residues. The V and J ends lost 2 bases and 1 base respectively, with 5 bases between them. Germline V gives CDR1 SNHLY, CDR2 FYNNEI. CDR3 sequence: CASSELRNTGELFF. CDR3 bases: TGTGCCAGCAGTGAACTCAGGAACACCGGGGAGCTGTTTTTT. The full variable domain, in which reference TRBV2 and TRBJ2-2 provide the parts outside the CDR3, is EPEVTQTPSHQVTQMGQEVILRCVPISNHLYFYWYRQILGQKVEFLVSFYNNEISEKSEIFDDQFSVERPDGSNFTLKIRSTKLEDSAMYFCASSELRNTGELFFGEGSRLTVL.

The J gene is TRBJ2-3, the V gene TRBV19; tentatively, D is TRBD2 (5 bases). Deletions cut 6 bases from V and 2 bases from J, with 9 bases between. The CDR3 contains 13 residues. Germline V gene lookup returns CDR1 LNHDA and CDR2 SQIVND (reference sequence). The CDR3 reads CASSPGNTDTQYF. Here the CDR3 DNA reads TGTGCCAGTAGCCCGGGAAACACAGATACGCAGTATTTT. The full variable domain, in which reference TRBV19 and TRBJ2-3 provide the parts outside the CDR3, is DGGITQSPKYLFRKEGQNVTLSCEQNLNHDAMYWYRQDPGQGLRLIYYSQIVNDFQKGDIAEGYSVSREKKESFPLTVTSAQKNPTAFYLCASSPGNTDTQYFGPGTRLTVL.

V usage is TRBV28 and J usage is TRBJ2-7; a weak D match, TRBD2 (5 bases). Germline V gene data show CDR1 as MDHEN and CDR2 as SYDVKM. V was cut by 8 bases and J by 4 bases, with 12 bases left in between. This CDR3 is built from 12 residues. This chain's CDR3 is CASCVGVYEQYF. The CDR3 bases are TGTGCCAGCTGCGTCGGGGTGTACGAGCAGTACTTC.